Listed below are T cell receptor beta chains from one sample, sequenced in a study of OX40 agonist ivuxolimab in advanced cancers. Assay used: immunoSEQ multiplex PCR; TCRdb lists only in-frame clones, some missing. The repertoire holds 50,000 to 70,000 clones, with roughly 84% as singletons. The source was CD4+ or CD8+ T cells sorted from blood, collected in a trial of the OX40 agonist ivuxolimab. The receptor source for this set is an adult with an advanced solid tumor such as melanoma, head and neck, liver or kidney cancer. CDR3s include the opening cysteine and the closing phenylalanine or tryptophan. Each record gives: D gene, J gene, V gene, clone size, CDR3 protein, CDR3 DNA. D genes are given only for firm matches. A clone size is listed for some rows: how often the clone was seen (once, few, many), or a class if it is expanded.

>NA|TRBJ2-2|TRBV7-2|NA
CASSLFSGGVTGELFF
TGTGCCAGCAGCTTGTTCTCAGGTGGGGTGACCGGGGAGCTGTTTTTT
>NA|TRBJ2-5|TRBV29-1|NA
CSGNLQGREETQYF
TGCAGCGGGAACCTACAGGGGAGGGAAGAGACCCAGTACTTC
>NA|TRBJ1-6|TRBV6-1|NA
CASSESGVQDSPLHF
TGTGCCAGCAGTGAATCAGGTGTTCAGGATTCACCCCTCCACTTT
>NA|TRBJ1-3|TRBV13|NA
CASSPRTGGNTIYF
TGTGCCAGCAGCCCCCGGACGGGAGGAAACACCATATATTTT
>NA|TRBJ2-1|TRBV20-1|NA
CSASWSNEQFF
TGCAGTGCTAGTTGGAGCAATGAGCAGTTCTTC
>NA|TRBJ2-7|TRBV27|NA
CASSPEGVPYEQYF
TGTGCCAGCAGTCCAGAGGGGGTCCCCTACGAGCAGTACTTC
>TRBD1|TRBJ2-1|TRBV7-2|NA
CASSSGQGTYNEQFF
TGTGCCAGCAGCTCGGGACAGGGTACCTACAATGAGCAGTTCTTC
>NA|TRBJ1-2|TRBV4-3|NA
CASSPQLAGPHGYTF
TGCGCCAGCAGCCCCCAGCTAGCAGGGCCCCATGGCTACACCTTC
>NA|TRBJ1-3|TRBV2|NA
CASSAAGNTIYF
TGTGCCAGCAGTGCGGCAGGAAACACCATATATTTT
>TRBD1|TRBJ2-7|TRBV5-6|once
CASSFDRGYNEQYF
TGTGCCAGCAGCTTTGACAGGGGGTACAACGAGCAGTACTTC
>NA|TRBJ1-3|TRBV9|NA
CASSVGGSSGNTIYF
TGTGCCAGCAGCGTAGGGGGGTCCTCTGGAAACACCATATATTTT
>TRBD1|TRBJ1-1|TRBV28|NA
CASSFRFGTGTSMNTEAFF
TGTGCCAGCAGTTTTCGGTTCGGGACAGGGACTTCAATGAACACTGAAGCTTTCTTT
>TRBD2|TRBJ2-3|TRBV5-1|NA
CASSLAPSGGADTQYF
TGCGCCAGCAGCTTGGCGCCTAGCGGGGGAGCAGATACGCAGTATTTT
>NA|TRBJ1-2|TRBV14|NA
CASSLYAHLGYTF
TGTGCCAGCAGCCTCTACGCCCATCTGGGCTACACCTTC
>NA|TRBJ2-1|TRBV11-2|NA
CASSFNRPYNEQFF
TGTGCCAGCAGCTTTAACAGGCCCTACAATGAGCAGTTCTTC
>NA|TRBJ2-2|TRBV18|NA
CASSPPSSNTGELFF
TGTGCCAGCTCACCACCTAGCTCGAACACCGGGGAGCTGTTTTTT
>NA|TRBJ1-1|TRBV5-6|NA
CASSAYWGDTEAFF
TGTGCCAGCAGCGCTTATTGGGGGGACACTGAAGCTTTCTTT
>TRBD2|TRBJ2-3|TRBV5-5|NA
CASSPLAGGSTDTQYF
TGTGCCAGCAGTCCCTTAGCGGGAGGGAGCACAGATACGCAGTATTTT
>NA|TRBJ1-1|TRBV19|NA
CASHQDRRTEAFF
TGTGCCAGCCACCAAGACAGACGCACTGAAGCTTTCTTT
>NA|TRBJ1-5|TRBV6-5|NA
CASSYQGNNQPQHF
TGTGCCAGCAGTTACCAGGGGAACAATCAGCCCCAGCATTTT
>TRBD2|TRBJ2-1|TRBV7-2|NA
CASSFGLAGDNEQFF
TGTGCCAGCAGCTTTGGACTAGCGGGGGACAATGAGCAGTTCTTC
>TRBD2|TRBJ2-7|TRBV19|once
CASSYRSPSGTNSYEQYF
TGTGCCAGTAGTTACAGGAGTCCTAGCGGGACTAACTCCTACGAGCAGTACTTC